This TCR beta chain was found in a study of shared clonotypes between healthy human individuals. The data were produced by immunoSEQ multiplex PCR, yet TCRdb's version contains in-frame clones alone and is incomplete. The sample yields 2 million or so clones, around 95% seen once. Per the germline V gene, CDR1 is SGHTA and CDR2 is FQGNSA. The V gene lost 1 base and the J gene lost 11 bases, with 12 bases spanning the gap. The CDR3 contains 13 residues. The sequenced sample was naive CD4+ T cells sorted from blood. Documented subset: CD45RA+ positively selected. This clonotype originated in a man between 18 and 29 years old in good health. This chain joins TRBV7-2 and TRBJ1-3; D is ambiguous. CDR3: CASSLGTARSIYF. Here the CDR3 DNA reads TGTGCCAGCAGCTTAGGAACCGCCCGGTCCATATATTTT.